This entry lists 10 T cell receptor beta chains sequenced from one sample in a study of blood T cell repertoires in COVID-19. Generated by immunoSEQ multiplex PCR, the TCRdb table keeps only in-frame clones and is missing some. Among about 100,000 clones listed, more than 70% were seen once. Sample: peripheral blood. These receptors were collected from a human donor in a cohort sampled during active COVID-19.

CDR3 loop: CASRGRSNTGELFF. The CDR3 DNA reads as TGTGCCAGTAGGGGCCGTTCGAACACCGGGGAGCTGTTTTTT. The chain employs TRBV19 and TRBJ2-2; D not resolved. CDR3 size: 14 residues. The germline V gene encodes CDR1 LNHDA and CDR2 SQIVND (reference sequence). Trimming cost V 6 bases and J 0 bases, with 8 bases left between them.

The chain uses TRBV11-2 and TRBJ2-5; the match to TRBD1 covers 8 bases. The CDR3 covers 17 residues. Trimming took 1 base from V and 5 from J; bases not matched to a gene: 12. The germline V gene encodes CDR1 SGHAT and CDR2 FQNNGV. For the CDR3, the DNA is TGTGCCAGCAGCTTAGGCGCCCCCGGACAGGGCCGGGAGACCCAGTACTTC. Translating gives CASSLGAPGQGRETQYF.

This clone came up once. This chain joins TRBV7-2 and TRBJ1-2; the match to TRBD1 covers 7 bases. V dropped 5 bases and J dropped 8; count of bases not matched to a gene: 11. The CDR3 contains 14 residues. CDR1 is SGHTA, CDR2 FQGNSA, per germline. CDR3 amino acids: CASSQISGGRGYTF. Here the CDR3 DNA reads TGTGCCAGCAGCCAAATCTCAGGGGGTCGGGGCTACACCTTC.

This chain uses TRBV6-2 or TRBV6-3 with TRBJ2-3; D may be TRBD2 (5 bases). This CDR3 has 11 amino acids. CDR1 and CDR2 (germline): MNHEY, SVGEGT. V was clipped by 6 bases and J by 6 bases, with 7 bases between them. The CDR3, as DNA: TGTGCCAGCAGCCGCGGGGATACGCAGTATTTT. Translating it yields CASSRGDTQYF.

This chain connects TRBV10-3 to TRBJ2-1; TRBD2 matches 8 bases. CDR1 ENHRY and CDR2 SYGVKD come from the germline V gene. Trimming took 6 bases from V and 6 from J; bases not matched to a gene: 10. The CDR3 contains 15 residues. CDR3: CAISGGGTSGNEQFF. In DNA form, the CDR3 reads TGTGCCATCAGCGGGGGCGGGACTAGTGGCAATGAGCAGTTCTTC.

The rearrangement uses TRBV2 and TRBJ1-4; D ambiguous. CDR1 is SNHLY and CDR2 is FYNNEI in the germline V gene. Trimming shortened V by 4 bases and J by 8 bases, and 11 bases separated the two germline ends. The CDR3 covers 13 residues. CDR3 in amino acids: CASSVYGGEKLFF. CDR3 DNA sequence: TGTGCCAGCAGTGTATATGGAGGGGAAAAACTGTTTTTT. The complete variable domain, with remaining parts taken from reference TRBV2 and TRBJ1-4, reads EPEVTQTPSHQVTQMGQEVILRCVPISNHLYFYWYRQILGQKVEFLVSFYNNEISEKSEIFDDQFSVERPDGSNFTLKIRSTKLEDSAMYFCASSVYGGEKLFFGSGTQLSVL.

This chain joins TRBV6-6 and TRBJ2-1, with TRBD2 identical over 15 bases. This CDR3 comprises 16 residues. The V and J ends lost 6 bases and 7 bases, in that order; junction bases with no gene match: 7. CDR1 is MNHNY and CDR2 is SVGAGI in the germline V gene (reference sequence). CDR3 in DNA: TGTGCCAGCAGAAGGACTAGCGGGGGGGCCGGTAATGAGCAGTTCTTC. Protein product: CASRRTSGGAGNEQFF.

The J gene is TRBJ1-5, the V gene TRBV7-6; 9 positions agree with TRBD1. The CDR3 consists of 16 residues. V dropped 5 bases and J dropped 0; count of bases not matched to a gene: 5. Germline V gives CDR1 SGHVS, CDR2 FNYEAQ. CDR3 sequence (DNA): TGTGCCAGCAGCCCCGGACAGGGGAGTAGCAATCAGCCCCAGCATTTT. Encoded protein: CASSPGQGSSNQPQHF.

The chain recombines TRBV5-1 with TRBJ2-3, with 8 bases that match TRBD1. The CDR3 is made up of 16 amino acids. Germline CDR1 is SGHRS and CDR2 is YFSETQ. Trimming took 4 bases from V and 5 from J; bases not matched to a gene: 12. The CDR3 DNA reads TGCGCCAGCAGCACGCAGGGGGCGGCGGTGGGAGATACGCAGTATTTT. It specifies CASSTQGAAVGDTQYF.

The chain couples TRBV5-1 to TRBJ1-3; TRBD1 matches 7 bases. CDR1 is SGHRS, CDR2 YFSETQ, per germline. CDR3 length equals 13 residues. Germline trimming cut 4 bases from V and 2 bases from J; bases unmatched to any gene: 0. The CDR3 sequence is CASSTGAGNTIYF. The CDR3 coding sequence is TGCGCCAGCAGCACAGGGGCTGGAAACACCATATATTTT.